These 10 T cell receptor beta chains were all obtained from the same sample, sequenced in a study of glioma-infiltrating T cells after dendritic cell vaccination. Produced via immunoSEQ multiplex PCR; TCRdb's table is partial and in-frame only. The sample lists about 73,000 clones; over 75% were seen once. The specimen was blood, collected before dendritic cell vaccination. The origin of the receptors is a human donor with glioblastoma.

The chain uses TRBV11-2 and TRBJ1-5, with D unclear. V lost 2 bases, J lost 4 bases, and 6 bases lay in between. The CDR3 is 13 amino acids. Per the germline V gene, CDR1 is SGHAT and CDR2 is FQNNGV. The CDR3 loop is CASSLQANQPQHF. Here the CDR3 DNA reads TGTGCCAGCAGCTTACAAGCTAATCAGCCCCAGCATTTT.

The rearrangement links TRBV28 to TRBJ1-2, with D possibly TRBD1 on 6 matching bases. Per the germline V gene, CDR1 is MDHEN and CDR2 is SYDVKM. Between the trimmed V and J ends, which lost 8 bases and 8 bases, there was a span of 15 bases. The CDR3 length is 12 residues. DNA for the CDR3: TGTGCCAGCTGGGGGGGGGCGCGGGGCTACACCTTC. Amino acids: CASWGGARGYTF.

The chain recombines TRBV5-1 with TRBJ1-5; D unresolved. This CDR3 comprises 14 residues. Trimming stripped 3 bases from V and 1 base from J, with 8 bases between. The germline V gene has CDR1 SGHRS and CDR2 YFSETQ. Here the CDR3 reads CASSSGESNQPQHF. CDR3 sequence (DNA): TGCGCCAGCAGCTCGGGAGAGAGCAATCAGCCCCAGCATTTT.

The J gene is TRBJ1-6, the V gene TRBV6-5; no clear D. Germline V gene lookup returns CDR1 MNHEY and CDR2 SVGAGI. This CDR3 contains 16 residues. Trimming stripped 4 bases from V and 7 bases from J, with 17 bases between. For the CDR3, the DNA is TGTGCCAGCAGTTCATGGGAGAGGAGCCAGAATTCACCCCTCCACTTT. Its protein product is CASSSWERSQNSPLHF.

Comments on this clone: Sequence at one end of the junction differs from germline and may be a read error. The chain uses TRBV6-1 and TRBJ1-5; 7 positions match TRBD1. CDR3 length: 15 residues. Germline CDR1 reads MNHNS; CDR2 reads SASEGT. CDR3 DNA sequence: TGTGTCAGCAGTGAACCGACAGGGAGCAATCAGCCCCAGCATTTT. It encodes CVSSEPTGSNQPQHF.

The chain joins TRBV4-2 to TRBJ2-5; 14 nucleotides match TRBD2. The V gene's germline CDR1 is LGHNA and CDR2 YNFKEQ. J was trimmed by 5 bases and V by 3 bases; bases with no gene match: 8. This CDR3 is 17 amino acids long. The CDR3 here is CASSHWTSGRRSETQYF. The CDR3 DNA is TGTGCCAGCAGCCACTGGACTAGCGGGAGGAGATCGGAGACCCAGTACTTC.

The chain recombines TRBV9 with TRBJ1-2, with TRBD1 matching over 9 bases. The CDR3 has 17 amino acids. J was trimmed by 0 bases and V by 3 bases; bases with no gene match: 9. Germline V lookup: CDR1 SGDLS, CDR2 YYNGEE. In DNA form, the CDR3 reads TGTGCCAGCAGCGGGAGCACAGGGGGCTTAACTAACTATGGCTACACCTTC. It encodes CASSGSTGGLTNYGYTF.

The CDR3 region has the DNA TGTGCCAGCAGCTTGCCGGGGGGCAGGCTCAATGAGCAGTTCTTC. Its protein is CASSLPGGRLNEQFF. The chain uses TRBV5-4 and TRBJ2-1; TRBD2 might be the D (7 bases). The CDR3 contains 15 residues. Germline CDR1 and CDR2: SGHNT and YYREEE (reference sequence). The germline V and J ends were trimmed by 1 base and 6 bases, with 14 bases remaining between them.

This clone was detected once. The CDR3 nucleotides are TGTGCCAGCAGCCAAGTCGACCAAGAGACCCAGTACTTC. Amino acid sequence: CASSQVDQETQYF. V is TRBV4-2 and J is TRBJ2-5; unclear D gene. Germline values: CDR1 LGHNA, CDR2 YNFKEQ. The V end lost 1 base, the J end lost 0 bases, and 3 bases lay between the germline ends. This CDR3 is 13 amino acids long.

The rearrangement links TRBV5-4 to TRBJ2-7; 11 bases match TRBD2. V dropped 1 base and J dropped 2; count of bases not matched to a gene: 2. The CDR3 is made up of 15 amino acids. Germline CDR1 reads SGHNT; CDR2 reads YYREEE (reference sequence). CDR3 nucleotides: TGTGCCAGCAGCTTGTTTAGCGGGGGGGCCTACGAGCAGTACTTC. This codes for CASSLFSGGAYEQYF. Looking up the rest from reference TRBV5-4 and TRBJ2-7 gives the full variable domain: ETGVTQSPTHLIKTRGQQVTLRCSSQSGHNTVSWYQQALGQGPQFIFQYYREEENGRGNFPPRFSGLQFPNYSSELNVNALELDDSALYLCASSLFSGGAYEQYFGPGTRLTVT.